These 9 T cell receptor beta chains originate from one sample sequenced in a study of T cells after yellow fever vaccination. MiXCR was run by TCRdb on the 5' RACE reads, yielding one entry per CDR3 protein. This table holds nearly 350,000 distinct CDR3 sequences, roughly 8.4% found once. The sample was PBMCs, taken 35 to 50 days after the first yellow fever vaccination. Receptor source: a man aged 18 to 35 who received the YFV17D yellow fever vaccine.

This clonotype was seen a handful of times. This chain uses TRBV3-1 with TRBJ1-5; D ambiguous. Per germline, CDR1 LGHDT and CDR2 YNNKEL (reference sequence). The CDR3 spans 12 residues. V was cut by 2 bases and J by 4 bases, with 3 bases left in between. The DNA for the CDR3 is TGTGCCAGCAGCCAAAGAAATCAGCCCCAGCATTTT. This sequence encodes CASSQRNQPQHF.

This clonotype has only a few counts. The V call is TRBV4-3, the J call TRBJ2-3; 10 positions agree with TRBD1. This CDR3 is 18 amino acids long. Trimming took 1 base from V and 4 from J; bases not matched to a gene: 11. CDR1 LGHNA and CDR2 YSLEER come from the germline V gene. CDR3 bases: TGCGCCAGCAGCCAAGGAGCTAGGACAGGGGGTATCGCAGATACGCAGTATTTT. Protein: CASSQGARTGGIADTQYF.

This clonotype was seen a handful of times. The genes are TRBV7-9 and TRBJ2-4; perhaps TRBD2 as D (6 bases). V gave up 5 bases and J gave up 1 base, with 12 bases separating them. The CDR3 runs to 15 residues. Germline loops: CDR1 SEHNR, CDR2 FQNEAQ (reference sequence). CDR3 protein: CASSNPAGAKNIQYF. The CDR3 DNA is TGTGCCAGCAGCAACCCTGCGGGGGCCAAAAACATTCAGTACTTC.

This clonotype was counted between two and nine times. V and J are TRBV20-1 and TRBJ2-7, with D possibly TRBD1 on 5 matching bases. Trimming took off 0 bases at V and 4 bases at J, with 10 bases between the two ends. The CDR3 runs to 13 residues. CDR1 DFQATT and CDR2 SNEGSKA come from the germline V gene (reference sequence). The CDR3 reads CSAREQGRYEQYF. In DNA, the CDR3 is TGCAGTGCTAGAGAGCAGGGAAGGTACGAGCAGTACTTC.

This clonotype was recorded many times. CDR3 residues: CASSYTDRSYEQYF. In nucleotides, the CDR3 is TGCGCCAGCAGCTACACCGACCGGTCCTACGAGCAGTACTTC. The V call is TRBV5-1, the J call TRBJ2-7; D not resolved. Germline lookup yields CDR1 SGHRS and CDR2 YFSETQ. The ends were cut back, 3 bases at V and 1 base at J, with 11 bases in the middle. The CDR3 is made up of 14 amino acids.

The chain combines TRBV3-1 with TRBJ2-7; D is perhaps TRBD1 (6 bases). This CDR3 is 13 amino acids long. The V gene's germline CDR1 is LGHDT and CDR2 YNNKEL (reference sequence). Trimming removed 4 bases at V and 9 bases at J, with 16 bases between. The CDR3 sequence: CASSPSQGGGQYF. The CDR3 DNA is TGTGCCAGCAGCCCATCACAGGGCGGCGGGCAGTACTTC.

This sequence joins TRBV10-3 and TRBJ1-2; maybe TRBD1 (5 bases). CDR3 size: 11 residues. CDR1 is ENHRY and CDR2 is SYGVKD in the germline V gene. V lost 8 bases to trimming and J lost 6 bases, with 10 bases between them. Written as DNA, the CDR3 is TGTGCCATCTGGGGCCTCAATGGCTACACCTTC. It yields the protein CAIWGLNGYTF.

V gene TRBV10-3 combines with J gene TRBJ1-1; 8 nucleotides line up with TRBD1. Germline V gene lookup returns CDR1 ENHRY and CDR2 SYGVKD. V shed 6 bases, J shed 9 bases, and the junction held 6 bases outside the gene matches. This CDR3 is built from 12 residues. The CDR3 DNA sequence: TGTGCCATCAGGAACGGACAGGGTAAAGCTTTCTTT. Its protein is CAIRNGQGKAFF.

The chain employs TRBV12-3 or TRBV12-4 and TRBJ2-5, with D unclear. The CDR3 runs to 14 residues. Trimming cost V 2 bases and J 4 bases, with 11 bases left between them. The CDR3 sequence: CASSLSGAGETQYF. CDR3 DNA sequence: TGTGCCAGCAGTTTATCGGGCGCTGGAGAGACCCAGTACTTC.